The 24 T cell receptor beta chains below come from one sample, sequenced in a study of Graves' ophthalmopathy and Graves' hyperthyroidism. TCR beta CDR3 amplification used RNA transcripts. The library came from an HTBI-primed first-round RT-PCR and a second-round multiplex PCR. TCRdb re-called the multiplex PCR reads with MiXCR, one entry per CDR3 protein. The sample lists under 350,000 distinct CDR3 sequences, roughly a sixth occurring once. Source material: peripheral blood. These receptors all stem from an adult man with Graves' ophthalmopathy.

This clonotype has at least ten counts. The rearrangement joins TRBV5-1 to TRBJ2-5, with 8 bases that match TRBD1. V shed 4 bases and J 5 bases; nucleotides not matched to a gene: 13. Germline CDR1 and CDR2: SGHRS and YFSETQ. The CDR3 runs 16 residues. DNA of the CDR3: TGCGCCAGCAGCCGGCTAGGACAGGGCACGGACGAGACCCAGTACTTC. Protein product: CASSRLGQGTDETQYF.

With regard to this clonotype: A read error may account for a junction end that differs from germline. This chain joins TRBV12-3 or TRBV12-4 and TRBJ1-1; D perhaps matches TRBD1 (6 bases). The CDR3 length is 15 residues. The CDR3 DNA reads TGTGCCAGCACCCCTGTTGGGGGGGCGAACGCTGAAGCTTTCTTT. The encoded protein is CASTPVGGANAEAFF.

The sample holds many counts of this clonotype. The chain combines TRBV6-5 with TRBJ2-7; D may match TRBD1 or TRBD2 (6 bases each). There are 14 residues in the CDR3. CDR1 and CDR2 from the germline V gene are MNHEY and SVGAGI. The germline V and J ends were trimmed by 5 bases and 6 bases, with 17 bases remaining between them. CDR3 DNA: TGTGCCAGCAGTCCCATGACCTGGGGGGCCGAGCAGTACTTC. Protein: CASSPMTWGAEQYF.

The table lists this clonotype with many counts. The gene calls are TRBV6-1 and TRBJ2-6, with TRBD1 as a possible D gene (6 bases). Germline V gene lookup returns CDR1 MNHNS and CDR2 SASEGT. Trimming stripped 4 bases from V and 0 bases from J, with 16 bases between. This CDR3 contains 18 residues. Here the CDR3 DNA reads TGTGCCAGCAGTGGGACCGGGACATTCCACTCTGGGGCCAACGTCCTGACTTTC. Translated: CASSGTGTFHSGANVLTF.

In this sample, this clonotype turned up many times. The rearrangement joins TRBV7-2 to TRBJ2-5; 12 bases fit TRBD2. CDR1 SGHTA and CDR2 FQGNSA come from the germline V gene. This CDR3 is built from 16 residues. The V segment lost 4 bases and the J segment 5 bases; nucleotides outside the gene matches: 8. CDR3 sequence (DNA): TGTGCCAGCAGCTCTGTGACTAGCGGGGGATCGGAGACCCAGTACTTC. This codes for CASSSVTSGGSETQYF.

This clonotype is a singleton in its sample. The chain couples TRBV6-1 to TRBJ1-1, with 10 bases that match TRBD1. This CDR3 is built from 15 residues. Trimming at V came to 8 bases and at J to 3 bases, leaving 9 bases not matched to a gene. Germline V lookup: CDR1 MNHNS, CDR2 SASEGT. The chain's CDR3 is CASGDRGLADTEAFF. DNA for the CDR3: TGTGCCAGCGGAGACAGGGGGCTGGCGGACACTGAAGCTTTCTTT.

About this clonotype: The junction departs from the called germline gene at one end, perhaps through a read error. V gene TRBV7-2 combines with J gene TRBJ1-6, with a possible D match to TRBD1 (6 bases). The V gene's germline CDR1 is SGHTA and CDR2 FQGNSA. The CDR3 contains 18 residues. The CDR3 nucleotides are TGTGCCAGCAGCTTAGGGTTGAGGGGGAGATCCTATAATTCACCCCCCCACTTT. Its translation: CASSLGLRGRSYNSPPHF.

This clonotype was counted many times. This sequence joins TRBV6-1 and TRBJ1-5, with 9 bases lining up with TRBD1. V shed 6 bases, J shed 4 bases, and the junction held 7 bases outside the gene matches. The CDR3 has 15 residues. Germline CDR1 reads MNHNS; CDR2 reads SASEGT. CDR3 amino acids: CASRFGTGRNQPQHF. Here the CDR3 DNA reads TGTGCCAGCAGGTTCGGGACAGGGAGGAATCAGCCCCAGCATTTT.

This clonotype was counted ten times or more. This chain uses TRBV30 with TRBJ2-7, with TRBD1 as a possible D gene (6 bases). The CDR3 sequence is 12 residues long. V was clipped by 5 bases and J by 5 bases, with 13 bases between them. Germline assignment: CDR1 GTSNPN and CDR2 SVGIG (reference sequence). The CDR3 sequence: CAWETGTHEQYF. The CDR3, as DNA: TGTGCCTGGGAAACAGGGACCCACGAGCAGTACTTC.

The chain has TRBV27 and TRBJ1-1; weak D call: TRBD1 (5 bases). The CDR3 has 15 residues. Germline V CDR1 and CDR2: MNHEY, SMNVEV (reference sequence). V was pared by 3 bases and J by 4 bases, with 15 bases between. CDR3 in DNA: TGTGCCAGCAGTTTTAAGAGGGACCCTGGCACTGAAGCTTTCTTT. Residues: CASSFKRDPGTEAFF.

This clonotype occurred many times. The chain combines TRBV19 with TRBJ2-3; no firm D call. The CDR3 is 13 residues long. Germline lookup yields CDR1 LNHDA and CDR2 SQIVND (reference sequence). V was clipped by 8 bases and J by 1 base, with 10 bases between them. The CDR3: CASQSGGTDTQYF. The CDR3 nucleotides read TGTGCCAGTCAATCCGGAGGCACAGATACGCAGTATTTT.

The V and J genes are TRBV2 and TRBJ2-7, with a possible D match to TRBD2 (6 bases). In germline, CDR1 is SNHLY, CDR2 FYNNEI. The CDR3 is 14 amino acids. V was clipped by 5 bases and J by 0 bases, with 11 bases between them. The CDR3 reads CASSPPRGSYEQYF. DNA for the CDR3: TGTGCCAGCAGTCCCCCGCGGGGCTCCTACGAGCAGTACTTC.

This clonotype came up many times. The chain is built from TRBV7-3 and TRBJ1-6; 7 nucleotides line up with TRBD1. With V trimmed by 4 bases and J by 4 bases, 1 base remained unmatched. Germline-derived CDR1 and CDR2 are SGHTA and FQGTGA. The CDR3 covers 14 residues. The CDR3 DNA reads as TGTGCCAGCAGCTCGGGACAGTATAATTCACCCCTCCACTTT. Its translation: CASSSGQYNSPLHF.

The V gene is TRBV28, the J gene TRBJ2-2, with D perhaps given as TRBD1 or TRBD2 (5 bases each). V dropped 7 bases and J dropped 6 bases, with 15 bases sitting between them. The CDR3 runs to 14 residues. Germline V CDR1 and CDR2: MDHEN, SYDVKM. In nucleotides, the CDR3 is TGTGCCAGCACCCCTGGGGGTAAAGCCGGGGAGCTGTTTTTT. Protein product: CASTPGGKAGELFF.

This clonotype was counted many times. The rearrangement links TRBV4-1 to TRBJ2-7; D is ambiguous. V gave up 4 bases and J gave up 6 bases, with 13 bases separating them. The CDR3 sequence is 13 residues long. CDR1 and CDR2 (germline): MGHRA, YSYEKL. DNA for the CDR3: TGCGCCAGCAGCCGCGGACCGGGCCGCGAGCAGTACTTC. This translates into CASSRGPGREQYF.

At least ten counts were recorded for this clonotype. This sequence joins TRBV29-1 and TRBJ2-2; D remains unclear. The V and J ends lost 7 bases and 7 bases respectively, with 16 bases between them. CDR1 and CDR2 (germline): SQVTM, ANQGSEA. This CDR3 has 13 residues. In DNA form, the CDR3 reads TGCAGCGGGACGCCGGGCCCAGGCGGGGAGCTGTTTTTT. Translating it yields CSGTPGPGGELFF.

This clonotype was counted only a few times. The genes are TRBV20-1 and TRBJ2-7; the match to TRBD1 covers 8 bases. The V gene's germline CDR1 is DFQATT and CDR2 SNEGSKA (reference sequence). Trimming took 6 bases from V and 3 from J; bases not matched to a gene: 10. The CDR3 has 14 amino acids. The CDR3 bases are TGCAGTGCCCGGGACAGGACTAATTACTACGAGCAGTACTTC. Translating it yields CSARDRTNYYEQYF.

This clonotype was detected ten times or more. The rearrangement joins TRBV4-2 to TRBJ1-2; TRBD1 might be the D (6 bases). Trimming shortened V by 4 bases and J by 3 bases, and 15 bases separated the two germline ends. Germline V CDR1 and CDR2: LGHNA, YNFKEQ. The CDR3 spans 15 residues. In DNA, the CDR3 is TGTGCCAGCAGCCCACCTAACAGGGTTTACTATGGCTACACCTTC. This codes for CASSPPNRVYYGYTF.

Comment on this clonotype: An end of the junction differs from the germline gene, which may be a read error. Here the CDR3 reads CASSFQITPYEQSF. DNA of the CDR3: TGTGCCAGCAGTTTCCAGATCACCCCCTACGAGCAGTCCTTC. The V and J genes are TRBV12-3 or TRBV12-4 and TRBJ2-7, with D unresolved. CDR3 length: 14 residues.

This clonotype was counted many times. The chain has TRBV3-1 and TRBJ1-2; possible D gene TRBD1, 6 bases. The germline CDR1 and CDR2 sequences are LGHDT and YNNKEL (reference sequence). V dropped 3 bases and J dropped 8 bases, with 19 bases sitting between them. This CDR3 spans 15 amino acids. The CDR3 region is CASSHRDTGRNGYTF. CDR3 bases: TGTGCCAGCAGCCACCGGGACACCGGGAGGAACGGCTACACCTTC.

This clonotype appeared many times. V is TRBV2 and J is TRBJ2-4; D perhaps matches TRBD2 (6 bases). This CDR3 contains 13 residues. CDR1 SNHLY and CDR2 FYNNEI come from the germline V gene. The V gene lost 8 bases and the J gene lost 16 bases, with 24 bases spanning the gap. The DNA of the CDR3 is TGTGCCAGCGCCGCCATGTTGCGGGGAGCTAGATACTTC. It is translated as CASAAMLRGARYF.

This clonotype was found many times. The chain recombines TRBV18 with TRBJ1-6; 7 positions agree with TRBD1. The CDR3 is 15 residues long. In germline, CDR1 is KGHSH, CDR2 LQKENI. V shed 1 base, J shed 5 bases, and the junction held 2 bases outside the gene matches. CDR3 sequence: CASSPQGANNSPLHF. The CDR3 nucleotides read TGTGCCAGCTCACCACAGGGGGCGAATAATTCACCCCTCCACTTT.

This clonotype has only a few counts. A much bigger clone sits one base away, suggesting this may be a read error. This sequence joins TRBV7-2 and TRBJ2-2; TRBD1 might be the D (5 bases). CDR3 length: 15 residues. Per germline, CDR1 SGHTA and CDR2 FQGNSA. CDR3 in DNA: TGTGTCAGCAGCTGGGCAGGGTCGAACACCGGGGAGCTGTTTTTT. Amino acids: CVSSWAGSNTGELFF.

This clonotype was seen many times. CDR3 residues: CASSPLGTGIVETQYF. Here the CDR3 DNA reads TGTGCCAGCAGCCCCCTGGGGACAGGGATTGTAGAGACCCAGTACTTC. J is TRBJ2-5 and V is TRBV11-2, with 9 bases lining up with TRBD1. V dropped 5 bases and J dropped 4; count of bases not matched to a gene: 11. This CDR3 region has 16 residues. Germline CDR1 reads SGHAT; CDR2 reads FQNNGV.